This T cell receptor (beta chain) derives from a study of early T cells in non-severe SARS-CoV-2 infection. Study-level background: Bulk RNA isolated from unsorted whole blood underwent sequencing; chains were not paired.

Attached unique molecular identifiers marked individual cDNA molecules. TCRdb used MiXCR to reprocess the 5' RACE reads, holding one entry per CDR3 protein. The sample carries about 49,000 distinct CDR3 sequences, around 11% recorded once. Study-level points and caveats: Matching results from VDJdb favored anti-spike CD8 responses, leaving private and CD4 specificities undetected.

The junction had 7 bases not matched to a gene; V was cut back by 6 bases and J by 1 base. This CDR3 comprises 16 residues. Germline CDR1 is SEHNR and CDR2 is FQNEAQ (reference sequence). The sample holds many counts of this clonotype. Its cognate antigen is unknown. The rearrangement links TRBV7-9 to TRBJ2-2; TRBD1 matches at 8 bases. The source of this sequence is an adult who was a healthcare worker with PCR-confirmed SARS-CoV-2 infection or an uninfected control (not recorded which). Sequencing was carried out using whole blood. For the CDR3, the DNA is TGTGCCAGCAGACCTTACAGGGGGAAGAACACCGGGGAGCTGTTTTTT. Its protein product is CASRPYRGKNTGELFF.